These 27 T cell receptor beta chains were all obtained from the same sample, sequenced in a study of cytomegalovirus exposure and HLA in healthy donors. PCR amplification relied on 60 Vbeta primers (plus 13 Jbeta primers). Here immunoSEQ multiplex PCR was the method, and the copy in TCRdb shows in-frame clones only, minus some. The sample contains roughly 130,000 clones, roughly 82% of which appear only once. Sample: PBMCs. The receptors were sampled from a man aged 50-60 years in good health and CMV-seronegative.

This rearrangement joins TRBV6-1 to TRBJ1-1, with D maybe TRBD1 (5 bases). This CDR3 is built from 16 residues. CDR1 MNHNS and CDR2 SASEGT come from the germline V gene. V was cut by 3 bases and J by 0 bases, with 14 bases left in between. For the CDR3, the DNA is TGTGCCAGCAGTGACCACAGACAGATCGTGAACACTGAAGCTTTCTTT. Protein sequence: CASSDHRQIVNTEAFF.

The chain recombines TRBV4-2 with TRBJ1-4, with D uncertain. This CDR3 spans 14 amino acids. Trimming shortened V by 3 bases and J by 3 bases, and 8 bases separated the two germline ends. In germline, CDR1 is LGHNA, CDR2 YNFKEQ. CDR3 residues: CASSHTGANEKLFF. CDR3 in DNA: TGTGCCAGCAGCCATACCGGGGCTAATGAAAAACTGTTTTTT.

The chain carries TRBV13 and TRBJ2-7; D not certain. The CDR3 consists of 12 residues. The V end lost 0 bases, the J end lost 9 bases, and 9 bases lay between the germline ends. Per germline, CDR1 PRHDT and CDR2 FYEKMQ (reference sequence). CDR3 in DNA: TGTGCCAGCAGCTTAGGGGGCGCAGGGCAGTACTTC. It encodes CASSLGGAGQYF. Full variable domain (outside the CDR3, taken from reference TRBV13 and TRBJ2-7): AAGVIQSPRHLIKEKRETATLKCYPIPRHDTVYWYQQGPGQDPQFLISFYEKMQSDKGSIPDRFSAQQFSDYHSELNMSSLELGDSALYFCASSLGGAGQYFGPGTRLTVT.

The DNA for the CDR3 is TGTGCCAGCTCACCCCAGGCCCCCGGGACAGGGGGTGCAGATACGCAGTATTTT. Its translation is CASSPQAPGTGGADTQYF. The chain recombines TRBV18 with TRBJ2-3; 11 nucleotides align to TRBD1. The V gene's germline CDR1 is KGHSH and CDR2 LQKENI. Trimming cost V 3 bases and J 4 bases; bases outside gene matches: 12. The CDR3 loop spans 18 amino acids.

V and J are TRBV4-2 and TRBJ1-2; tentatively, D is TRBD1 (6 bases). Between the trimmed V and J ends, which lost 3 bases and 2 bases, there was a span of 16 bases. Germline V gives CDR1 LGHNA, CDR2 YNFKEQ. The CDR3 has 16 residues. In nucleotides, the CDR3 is TGTGCCAGCAGCCAGGGCGCGGGAGGACAGAACTATGGCTACACCTTC. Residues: CASSQGAGGQNYGYTF.

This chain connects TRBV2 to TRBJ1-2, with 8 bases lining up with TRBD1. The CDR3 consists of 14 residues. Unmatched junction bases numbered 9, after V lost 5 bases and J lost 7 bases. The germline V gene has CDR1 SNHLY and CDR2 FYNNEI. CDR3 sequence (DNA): TGTGCCAGCAGTCGGGACAGGTCCTTGTCTGGCTACACCTTC. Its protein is CASSRDRSLSGYTF.

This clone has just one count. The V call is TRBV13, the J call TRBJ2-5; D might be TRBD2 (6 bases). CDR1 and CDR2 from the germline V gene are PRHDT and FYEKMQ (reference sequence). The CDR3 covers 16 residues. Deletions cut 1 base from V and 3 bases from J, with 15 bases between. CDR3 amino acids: CASSLVGGRGKETQYF. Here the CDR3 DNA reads TGTGCCAGCAGCTTAGTCGGGGGTCGGGGAAAAGAGACCCAGTACTTC.

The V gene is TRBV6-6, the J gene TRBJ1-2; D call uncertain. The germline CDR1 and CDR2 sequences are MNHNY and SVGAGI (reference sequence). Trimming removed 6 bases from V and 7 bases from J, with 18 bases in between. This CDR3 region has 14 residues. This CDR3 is CASSPSGGAGGYTF. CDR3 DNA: TGTGCCAGCAGCCCCTCGGGAGGCGCGGGTGGCTACACCTTC.

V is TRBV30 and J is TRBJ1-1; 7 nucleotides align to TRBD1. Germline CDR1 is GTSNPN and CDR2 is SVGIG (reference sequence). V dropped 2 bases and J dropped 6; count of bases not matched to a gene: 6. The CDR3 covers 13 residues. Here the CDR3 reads CAWSTQGGSEAFF. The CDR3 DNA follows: TGTGCCTGGAGTACCCAGGGGGGTTCTGAAGCTTTCTTT. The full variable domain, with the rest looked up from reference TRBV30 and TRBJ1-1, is SQTIHQWPATLVQPVGSPLSLECTVEGTSNPNLYWYRQAAGRGLQLLFYSVGIGQISSEVPQNLSASRPQDRQFILSSKKLLLSDSGFYLCAWSTQGGSEAFFGQGTRLTVV.

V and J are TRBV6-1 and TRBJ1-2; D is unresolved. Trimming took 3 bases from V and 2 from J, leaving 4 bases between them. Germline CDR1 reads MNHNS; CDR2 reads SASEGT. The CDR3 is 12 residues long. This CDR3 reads CASSDSNYGYTF. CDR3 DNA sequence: TGTGCCAGCAGTGATTCGAACTATGGCTACACCTTC.

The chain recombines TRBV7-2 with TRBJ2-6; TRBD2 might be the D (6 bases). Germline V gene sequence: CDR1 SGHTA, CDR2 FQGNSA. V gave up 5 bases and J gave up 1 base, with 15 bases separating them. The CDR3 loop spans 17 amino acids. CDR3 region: CASSRAGRESGANVLTF. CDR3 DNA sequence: TGTGCCAGCAGCCGAGCCGGACGGGAGTCTGGGGCCAACGTCCTGACTTTC.

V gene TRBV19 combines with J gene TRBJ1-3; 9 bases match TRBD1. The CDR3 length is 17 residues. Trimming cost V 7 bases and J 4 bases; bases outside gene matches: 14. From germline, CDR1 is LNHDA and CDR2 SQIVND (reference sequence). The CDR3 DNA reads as TGTGCCAGTACCCCGGGACAGGGTAAAATTGACGGAAACACCATATATTTT. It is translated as CASTPGQGKIDGNTIYF.

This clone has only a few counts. For the CDR3, the DNA is TGCGCCAGCAGCCAAGAACCAGGGGGCTGGGGCACTGAAGCTTTCTTT. It encodes CASSQEPGGWGTEAFF. The chain links TRBV4-3 to TRBJ1-1; 8 bases are a match to TRBD1. J lost 4 bases, V lost 0 bases, and 7 bases had no gene match. The CDR3 has 16 residues. Germline assignment: CDR1 LGHNA and CDR2 YSLEER.

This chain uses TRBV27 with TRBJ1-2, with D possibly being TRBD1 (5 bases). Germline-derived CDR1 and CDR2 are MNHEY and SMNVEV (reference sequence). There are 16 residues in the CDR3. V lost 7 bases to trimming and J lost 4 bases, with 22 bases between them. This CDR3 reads CASKVWGVGDTYGYTF. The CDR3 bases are TGTGCCAGCAAAGTTTGGGGGGTTGGGGATACCTATGGCTACACCTTC.

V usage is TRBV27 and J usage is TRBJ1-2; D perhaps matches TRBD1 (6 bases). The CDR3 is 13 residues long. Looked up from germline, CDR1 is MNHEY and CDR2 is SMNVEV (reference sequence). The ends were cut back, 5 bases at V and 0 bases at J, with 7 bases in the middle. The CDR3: CASSRDTNYGYTF. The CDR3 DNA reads TGTGCCAGCAGTCGGGACACTAACTATGGCTACACCTTC.

The CDR3, as DNA: TGTGCCAGCAGCCTCGCTCTGGCGGGAGACCGCACAGATACGCAGTATTTT. Protein sequence: CASSLALAGDRTDTQYF. The chain links TRBV13 to TRBJ2-3, with 7 bases matching TRBD2. Germline trimming cut 5 bases from V and 1 base from J; bases unmatched to any gene: 12. Germline V gene data show CDR1 as PRHDT and CDR2 as FYEKMQ (reference sequence). The CDR3 sequence is 17 residues long.

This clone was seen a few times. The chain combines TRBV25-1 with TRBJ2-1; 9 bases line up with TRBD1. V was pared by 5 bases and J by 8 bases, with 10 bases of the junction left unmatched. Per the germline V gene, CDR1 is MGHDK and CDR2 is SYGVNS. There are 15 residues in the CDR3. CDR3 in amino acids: CASSFEQGALDEQFF. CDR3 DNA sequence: TGTGCCAGCAGTTTTGAACAGGGGGCGCTTGATGAGCAGTTCTTC.

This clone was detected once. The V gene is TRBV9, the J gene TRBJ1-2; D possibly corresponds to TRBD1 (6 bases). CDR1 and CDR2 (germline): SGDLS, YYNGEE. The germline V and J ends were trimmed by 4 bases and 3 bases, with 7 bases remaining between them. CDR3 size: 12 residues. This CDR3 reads CASSRQDYGYTF. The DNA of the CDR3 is TGTGCCAGCAGCCGACAGGACTATGGCTACACCTTC.

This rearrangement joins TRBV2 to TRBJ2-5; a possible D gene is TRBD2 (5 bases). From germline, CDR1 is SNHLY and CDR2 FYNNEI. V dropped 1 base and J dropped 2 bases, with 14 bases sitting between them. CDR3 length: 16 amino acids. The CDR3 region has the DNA TGTGCCAGCAGTGAAGGGGCGGGTGTCCTGCAAGAGACCCAGTACTTC. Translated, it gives CASSEGAGVLQETQYF.

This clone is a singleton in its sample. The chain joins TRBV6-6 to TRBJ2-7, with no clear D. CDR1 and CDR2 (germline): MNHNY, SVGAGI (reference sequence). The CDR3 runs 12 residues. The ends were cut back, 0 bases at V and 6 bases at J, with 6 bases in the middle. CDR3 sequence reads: CASSYSAAEQYF. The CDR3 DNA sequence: TGTGCCAGCAGTTACTCGGCTGCCGAGCAGTACTTC.

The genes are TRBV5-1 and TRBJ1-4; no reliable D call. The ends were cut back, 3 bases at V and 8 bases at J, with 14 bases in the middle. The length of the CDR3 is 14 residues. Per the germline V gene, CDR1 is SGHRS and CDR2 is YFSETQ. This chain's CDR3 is CASSSDGSEEKLFF. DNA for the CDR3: TGCGCCAGCAGCTCTGACGGAAGCGAGGAAAAACTGTTTTTT.

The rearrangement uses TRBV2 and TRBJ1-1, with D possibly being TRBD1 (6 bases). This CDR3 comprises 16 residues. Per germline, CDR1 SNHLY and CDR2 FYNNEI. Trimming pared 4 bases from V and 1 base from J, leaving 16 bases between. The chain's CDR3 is CASSAAAPRGNTEAFF. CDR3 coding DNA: TGTGCCAGCAGTGCGGCAGCCCCCAGGGGGAACACTGAAGCTTTCTTT.

In nucleotides, the CDR3 is TGTGCCAGCAGCCCGCCCCGGTTGAACACTGAAGCTTTCTTT. Translating it yields CASSPPRLNTEAFF. The gene calls are TRBV7-9 and TRBJ1-1; D call uncertain. Germline CDR1 SEHNR, CDR2 FQNEAQ (reference sequence). CDR3 length: 14 amino acids. Trimming stripped 5 bases from V and 0 bases from J, with 10 bases between. Using reference TRBV7-9 and TRBJ1-1 for the parts outside the CDR3, the full variable domain is DTGVSQNPRHKITKRGQNVTFRCDPISEHNRLYWYRQTLGQGPEFLTYFQNEAQLEKSRLLSDRFSAERPKGSFSTLEIQRTEQGDSAMYLCASSPPRLNTEAFFGQGTRLTVV.

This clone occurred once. CDR3 nucleotide sequence: TGCGCCAGCAGCCCGCCTGGGACAGGGACCGACGAGCAGTACTTC. This codes for CASSPPGTGTDEQYF. The genes are TRBV5-1 and TRBJ2-7; 9 bases agree with TRBD1. The CDR3 has 15 residues. With V trimmed by 4 bases and J by 5 bases, 10 bases remained unmatched. In germline, CDR1 is SGHRS, CDR2 YFSETQ.

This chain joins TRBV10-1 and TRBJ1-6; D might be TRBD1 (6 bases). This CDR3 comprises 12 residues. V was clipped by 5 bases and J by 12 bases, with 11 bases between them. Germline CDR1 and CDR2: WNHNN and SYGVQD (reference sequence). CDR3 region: CASSSGDGPLHF. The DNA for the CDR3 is TGCGCCAGCAGTTCAGGGGACGGACCCCTCCACTTT.

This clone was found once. The CDR3 region has the DNA TGTGCCAGCAGTCCCTTGACTAGCGGGGGCGGAGAGCAGTACTTC. This gives the protein CASSPLTSGGGEQYF. The genes are TRBV27 and TRBJ2-7, with 12 bases that match TRBD2. The CDR3 extends over 15 amino acids. Per germline, CDR1 MNHEY and CDR2 SMNVEV (reference sequence). V gave up 5 bases and J gave up 7 bases; unmatched junction bases: 9.

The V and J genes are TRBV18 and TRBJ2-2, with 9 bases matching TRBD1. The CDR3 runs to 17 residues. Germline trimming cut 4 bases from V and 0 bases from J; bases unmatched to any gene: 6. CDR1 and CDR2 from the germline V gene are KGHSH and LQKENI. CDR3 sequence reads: CASSRPGQGTNTGELFF. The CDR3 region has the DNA TGTGCCAGCTCACGCCCGGGACAGGGCACGAACACCGGGGAGCTGTTTTTT.